The TCR beta chain described here comes from a study of blood T cell repertoires in COVID-19. From germline, CDR1 is SGHVS and CDR2 FQNEAQ. The J segment lost 4 bases and the V segment lost 5 bases, leaving 4 bases of the junction unmatched. The length of the CDR3 is 15 residues. Assay: immunoSEQ multiplex PCR; the TCRdb copy retains only in-frame clones and omits some. The repertoire holds 140,000 or so clones, with 85% as singletons. The chain is built from TRBV7-8 and TRBJ2-1; 11 positions match TRBD2. Sequences were obtained from PBMCs or T cells enriched from blood (not recorded which). This TCR derives from a woman in her forties who had recovered from COVID-19. CDR3 residues: CASSLTSGVYNEQFF. Here the CDR3 DNA reads TGTGCCAGCAGCCTGACTAGCGGGGTTTACAATGAGCAGTTCTTC. The variable domain in full, with the rest retrieved from reference TRBV7-8 and TRBJ2-1, is GAGVSQSPRYKVAKRGQDVALRCDPISGHVSLFWYQQALGQGPEFLTYFQNEAQLDKSGLPSDRFFAERPEGSVSTLKIQRTQQEDSAVYLCASSLTSGVYNEQFFGPGTRLTVL.